This T cell receptor (beta chain) comes out of a study of blood T cell repertoires in COVID-19. This clone was recorded at least ten times. Assay: immunoSEQ multiplex PCR; the TCRdb copy retains only in-frame clones and omits some. Here the sample spans 200,000 to 250,000 clones, around 83% being singletons. Trimming left V 2 bases short and J 0 bases short, with 10 bases between. The CDR3 loop spans 15 amino acids. The germline V gene has CDR1 SGHTA and CDR2 FQGNSA. The sequenced material came from peripheral blood. This chain joins TRBV7-2 and TRBJ1-1; D unclear. This TCR came from a man between 35 and 55 years old with acute or convalescent COVID-19. CDR3 sequence: CASSLFTGLNTEAFF. The CDR3 nucleotides are TGTGCCAGCAGCTTATTTACGGGATTGAACACTGAAGCTTTCTTT.